This paragraph covers one TCR beta chain sequence. Since all of the isolated RNA was reverse transcribed, expressed TCRB transcripts were what got sequenced. The data were produced by immunoSEQ multiplex PCR, yet TCRdb's version contains in-frame clones alone and is incomplete. Altogether 600,000 to 650,000 clones are present, about a sixth being singletons, with the ten largest covering 0.07% to 0.095%. The sample is drawn from a study of beta chain features in type 1 diabetes. Across the whole study: Comparable age, gender and cell yields were observed in patients relative to healthy donors.

This CDR3 contains 12 residues. V lost 5 bases and J lost 9, with 12 bases in between. From germline, CDR1 is SGHVS and CDR2 FNYEAQ. The sample consisted of naive CD4+ T cells from blood. This rearrangement joins TRBV7-6 to TRBJ2-3; maybe TRBD1 (7 bases). The receptor's source is a man between 18 and 35 years old in good health. Here the CDR3 DNA reads TGTGCCAGCAGCCCCAGGGGGGAGACGCAGTATTTT. It yields the protein CASSPRGETQYF.